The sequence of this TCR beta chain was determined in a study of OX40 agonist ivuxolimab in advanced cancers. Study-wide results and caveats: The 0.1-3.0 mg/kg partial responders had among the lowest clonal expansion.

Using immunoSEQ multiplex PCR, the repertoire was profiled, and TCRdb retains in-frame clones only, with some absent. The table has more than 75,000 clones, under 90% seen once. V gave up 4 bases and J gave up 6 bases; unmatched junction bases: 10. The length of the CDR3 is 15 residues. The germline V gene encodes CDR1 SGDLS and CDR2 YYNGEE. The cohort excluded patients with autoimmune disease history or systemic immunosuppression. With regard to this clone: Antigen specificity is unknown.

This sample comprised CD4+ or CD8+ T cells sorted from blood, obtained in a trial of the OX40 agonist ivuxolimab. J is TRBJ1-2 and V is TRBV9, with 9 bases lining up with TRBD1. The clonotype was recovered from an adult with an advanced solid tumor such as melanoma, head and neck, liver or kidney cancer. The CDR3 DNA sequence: TGTGCCAGCAGCCCAAGGGGACAGGGCTTAAATGGCTACACCTTC. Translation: CASSPRGQGLNGYTF.